These 17 T cell receptor beta chains originate from one sample sequenced in a study of CD8 T cells in ankylosing spondylitis. From the 5' RACE reads, TCRdb called clonotypes with MiXCR, one entry per CDR3 protein. Among fewer than 200,000 distinct CDR3 sequences listed, 18% were seen once. The sequencing input was blood, either unsorted or a sorted T cell fraction (not recorded which). The receptors originated from a male donor with ankylosing spondylitis or in good health (not recorded which).

A remark on this clonotype: This may come from a read error, since a much larger clone is one base off. The chain joins TRBV12-3 or TRBV12-4 to TRBJ2-5; D remains ambiguous. CDR3 length: 13 residues. The chain's CDR3 is CVSSFSSRETQYF. The CDR3 DNA sequence: TGTGTCAGCAGTTTCTCTTCGAGAGAGACCCAGTACTTC.

This clonotype was seen many times. This sequence joins TRBV20-1 and TRBJ2-1; 8 nucleotides match TRBD2. The germline V gene has CDR1 DFQATT and CDR2 SNEGSKA (reference sequence). The ends lost 0 bases at V and 6 bases at J; junction bases unmatched: 1. CDR3 length: 13 amino acids. The CDR3 loop reads CSAREGLGNEQFF. The CDR3 DNA reads as TGCAGTGCTAGAGAGGGACTAGGCAATGAGCAGTTCTTC.

This clonotype was recorded many times. The V call is TRBV5-1, the J call TRBJ2-3; 8 nucleotides match TRBD2. The CDR3 covers 15 residues. The V and J ends lost 4 bases and 3 bases, in that order; junction bases with no gene match: 7. The germline CDR1 and CDR2 sequences are SGHRS and YFSETQ. CDR3 loop: CASSGPGLETDTQYF. The DNA for the CDR3 is TGCGCCAGCAGCGGCCCGGGACTAGAGACAGATACGCAGTATTTT.

This clonotype was recorded a few times. This sequence joins TRBV6-1 and TRBJ2-1; 9 bases fit TRBD2. The length of the CDR3 is 16 residues. CDR1 and CDR2 from the germline V gene are MNHNS and SASEGT. V shed 6 bases and J 3 bases; nucleotides not matched to a gene: 9. The CDR3 here is CASSKFAGGRYNEQFF. The DNA for the CDR3 is TGTGCCAGCAGCAAATTCGCGGGAGGGCGCTACAATGAGCAGTTCTTC.

There are a few counts of this clonotype. The V call is TRBV2, the J call TRBJ2-2; 7 bases line up with TRBD2. Germline lookup yields CDR1 SNHLY and CDR2 FYNNEI. The CDR3 consists of 15 residues. V dropped 3 bases and J dropped 3; count of bases not matched to a gene: 4. The CDR3, as DNA: TGTGCCAGCAGTGACAGCGGGACCGACACCGGGGAGCTGTTTTTT. This encodes CASSDSGTDTGELFF.

V is TRBV7-8 and J is TRBJ2-7, with D perhaps matching TRBD2 (5 bases). V gave up 4 bases and J gave up 1 base, with 14 bases separating them. The CDR3 totals 15 residues. In germline, CDR1 is SGHVS, CDR2 FQNEAQ. The CDR3 DNA sequence: TGTGCCAGCAGCTCCCCGAGCGGATTTTCCTACGAGCAGTACTTC. As protein: CASSSPSGFSYEQYF.

In this sample, this clonotype turned up many times. The chain couples TRBV29-1 to TRBJ2-7; no clear D gene. The V end was cut by 4 bases, the J end by 1 base, with 11 bases between. Germline V CDR1 and CDR2: SQVTM, ANQGSEA. This CDR3 comprises 13 residues. As DNA, the CDR3 is TGCAGCGTTGCTAGTGCTGGTTCCTACGAGCAGTACTTC. Residues: CSVASAGSYEQYF.

This clonotype was seen only a few times. J is TRBJ2-2 and V is TRBV5-6, with TRBD1 matching over 9 bases. The CDR3 is 15 residues long. The V and J ends lost 3 bases and 6 bases, in that order; junction bases with no gene match: 6. CDR1 is SGHDT, CDR2 YYEEEE, per germline. CDR3 region: CASSWGQGEAGELFF. The CDR3 DNA reads TGTGCCAGCAGCTGGGGACAGGGAGAGGCCGGGGAGCTGTTTTTT.

The sample holds many counts of this clonotype. V and J are TRBV20-1 and TRBJ2-3, with 11 bases that match TRBD2. The CDR3 covers 14 residues. CDR1 and CDR2 from the germline V gene are DFQATT and SNEGSKA (reference sequence). Trimming cost V 6 bases and J 2 bases; bases outside gene matches: 4. CDR3 sequence: CSAPLAGVTDTQYF. Here the CDR3 DNA reads TGCAGTGCCCCACTAGCGGGGGTCACAGATACGCAGTATTTT.

The table lists this clonotype with many counts. The CDR3 coding sequence is TGCGCCAGCAGCTTAGCGGATATGAGATCCTACGAGCAGTACTTC. This sequence encodes CASSLADMRSYEQYF. The rearrangement joins TRBV5-1 to TRBJ2-7; D might be TRBD2 (5 bases). V was shortened by 2 bases and J by 1 base, with 13 bases between the two germline ends. There are 15 residues in the CDR3. Germline CDR1 and CDR2: SGHRS and YFSETQ.

The rearrangement links TRBV4-1 to TRBJ2-3; D is unresolved. Germline V gene data show CDR1 as MGHRA and CDR2 as YSYEKL. The CDR3 runs to 16 residues. V was trimmed by 0 bases and J by 0 bases, leaving 10 bases between them. CDR3 region: CASSQDFSGSTDTQYF. DNA for the CDR3: TGCGCCAGCAGCCAAGACTTCTCCGGGAGCACAGATACGCAGTATTTT.

This clonotype came up a few times. This chain joins TRBV19 and TRBJ2-2; D gene uncertain. The CDR3 sequence is 13 residues long. Trimming left V 6 bases short and J 4 bases short, with 9 bases between. Germline-derived CDR1 and CDR2 are LNHDA and SQIVND (reference sequence). CDR3 sequence reads: CASRLYSTGELFF. Written as DNA, the CDR3 is TGTGCCAGTAGACTTTATTCCACCGGGGAGCTGTTTTTT.

Only a few counts were recorded for this clonotype. The chain joins TRBV5-1 to TRBJ2-1; D is unresolved. The germline CDR1 and CDR2 sequences are SGHRS and YFSETQ. The CDR3 sequence is 14 residues long. The ends were cut back, 0 bases at V and 8 bases at J, with 12 bases in the middle. The CDR3, as DNA: TGCGCCAGCAGCTTGGCCCCTGTGCCCGATGAGCAGTTCTTC. It is translated as CASSLAPVPDEQFF.

This clonotype showed up many times. V gene TRBV20-1 combines with J gene TRBJ1-6; D remains ambiguous. There are 13 residues in the CDR3. Per the germline V gene, CDR1 is DFQATT and CDR2 is SNEGSKA (reference sequence). Between the trimmed V and J ends, which lost 3 bases and 7 bases, there was a span of 10 bases. CDR3 DNA: TGCAGTGCTAGTAGTGAACTCAATTCACCCCTCCACTTT. Residues: CSASSELNSPLHF.

In this sample, this clonotype turned up a few times. This chain uses TRBV3-1 with TRBJ2-7, with D perhaps TRBD2 (6 bases). V was pared by 0 bases and J by 7 bases, with 13 bases between. Germline CDR1 LGHDT, CDR2 YNNKEL (reference sequence). The CDR3 consists of 14 residues. The CDR3 loop is CASSQDGTSREQYF. The CDR3 coding sequence is TGTGCCAGCAGCCAAGATGGGACTTCGCGGGAGCAGTACTTC.

The rearrangement links TRBV19 to TRBJ2-6; the D is unclear. This CDR3 is built from 16 residues. Trimming cost V 3 bases and J 3 bases, with 12 bases left between them. Germline assignment: CDR1 LNHDA and CDR2 SQIVND (reference sequence). The CDR3 region has the DNA TGTGCCAGTAGTATGTCCGGGCCGGTTGGGGCCAACGTCCTGACTTTC. It specifies CASSMSGPVGANVLTF. The full variable domain, its missing parts supplied by reference TRBV19 and TRBJ2-6, is DGGITQSPKYLFRKEGQNVTLSCEQNLNHDAMYWYRQDPGQGLRLIYYSQIVNDFQKGDIAEGYSVSREKKESFPLTVTSAQKNPTAFYLCASSMSGPVGANVLTFGAGSRLTVL.

The V and J genes are TRBV29-1 and TRBJ2-2; 12 bases align to TRBD2. Per the germline V gene, CDR1 is SQVTM and CDR2 is ANQGSEA. This CDR3 comprises 15 residues. The junction had 3 bases not matched to a gene; V was cut back by 2 bases and J by 5 bases. CDR3 bases: TGCAGCGTTGAAAAAGGACTAGCGGGGACCGGGGAGCTGTTTTTT. The encoded protein is CSVEKGLAGTGELFF.